A single sample gave rise to the 10 T cell receptor beta chains below, sequenced in a study of T-cell memory formation after mild COVID-19. TCRdb re-called the 5' RACE reads with MiXCR, one entry per CDR3 protein. Altogether 550,000 to 600,000 distinct CDR3 sequences are present, 15% to 20% being singletons, with the ten largest covering around 7.8%. Material for sequencing was PBMCs or a T cell subset sorted from them (not recorded which). The receptors originated from an adult woman who had mild COVID-19 (a few samples of this study predate the infection). Cell type and time point are not known.

The rearrangement uses TRBV7-2 and TRBJ1-6, with 8 bases lining up with TRBD1. V was pared by 1 base and J by 19 bases, with 6 bases of the junction left unmatched. This CDR3 is 12 amino acids long. Per germline, CDR1 SGHTA and CDR2 FQGNSA. The CDR3 is CASSLDQRDRHF. In DNA form, the CDR3 reads TGTGCCAGCAGCTTAGATCAACGGGACAGGCACTTT.

The CDR3 DNA reads as TGTGCCAGCAGTCCCCTTTCTCCGACAGGGGAAGAGACCCAGTACTTC. It yields the protein CASSPLSPTGEETQYF. V gene TRBV27 combines with J gene TRBJ2-5, with 8 bases fitting TRBD1. The length of the CDR3 is 16 residues. The germline V gene has CDR1 MNHEY and CDR2 SMNVEV (reference sequence). Germline trimming cut 5 bases from V and 3 bases from J; bases unmatched to any gene: 11.

Ten or more counts support this clonotype. The V gene is TRBV25-1, the J gene TRBJ2-2; no clear D. The CDR3 consists of 14 residues. The V gene's germline CDR1 is MGHDK and CDR2 SYGVNS. V gave up 4 bases and J gave up 8 bases, with 14 bases separating them. The CDR3 DNA follows: TGTGCCAGCAGTGCCCCAACGGACGGGGGGGAGCTGTTTTTT. Translating gives CASSAPTDGGELFF.

J is TRBJ2-2 and V is TRBV6-2 or TRBV6-3; D may be TRBD2 (5 bases). Trimming removed 3 bases from V and 1 base from J, with 15 bases in between. This CDR3 has 17 residues. Germline-derived CDR1 and CDR2 are MNHEY and SVGEGT. CDR3 DNA sequence: TGTGCCAGCAGTTATTTGGTTGGAGGCGTGAACACCGGGGAGCTGTTTTTT. It is translated as CASSYLVGGVNTGELFF.

CDR3 protein: CATSRDGTVPYNEQFF. The CDR3 DNA follows: TGTGCCACCAGCAGAGATGGGACAGTTCCCTACAATGAGCAGTTCTTC. The chain links TRBV15 to TRBJ2-1, with TRBD1 identical over 7 bases. The junction had 4 bases not matched to a gene; V was cut back by 0 bases and J by 2 bases. The CDR3 length is 16 residues. In germline, CDR1 is LNHNV, CDR2 YYDKDF (reference sequence).

The sample holds a few counts of this clonotype. The V gene is TRBV12-3 or TRBV12-4, the J gene TRBJ2-3; maybe TRBD2 (7 bases). V lost 7 bases and J 1 base, leaving 15 bases between the germline ends. CDR3 size: 15 residues. The CDR3 DNA sequence: TGTGCCAGCACCCTAGGGGGGGCTCGCACAGATACGCAGTATTTT. Translation: CASTLGGARTDTQYF.

This sequence joins TRBV9 and TRBJ2-1, with a weak D call TRBD2 (6 bases). Germline V gene lookup returns CDR1 SGDLS and CDR2 YYNGEE. This CDR3 is 15 amino acids long. The V gene lost 1 base and the J gene lost 1 base, with 9 bases spanning the gap. The CDR3 bases are TGTGCCAGCAGCGTACTGAGCGGGTCCTACAATGAGCAGTTCTTC. Translation: CASSVLSGSYNEQFF.

The chain recombines TRBV12-3 or TRBV12-4 with TRBJ2-5; a possible D gene is TRBD1 (5 bases). The CDR3 covers 14 residues. Between the trimmed V and J ends, which lost 1 base and 3 bases, there was a span of 9 bases. CDR3 nucleotide sequence: TGTGCCAGCAGTTTAGTAGGGGCGGAAGAGACCCAGTACTTC. Protein sequence: CASSLVGAEETQYF.

The J gene is TRBJ1-3, the V gene TRBV25-1; D is unresolved. Germline V CDR1 and CDR2: MGHDK, SYGVNS. Deletions cut 0 bases from V and 0 bases from J, with 9 bases between. This CDR3 region has 16 residues. The CDR3 sequence: CASSEYALNSGNTIYF. DNA for the CDR3: TGTGCCAGCAGTGAATACGCTCTAAACTCTGGAAACACCATATATTTT.

The sample holds a few counts of this clonotype. The rearrangement uses TRBV4-3 and TRBJ2-2; D is uncertain. Germline CDR1 reads LGHNA; CDR2 reads YSLEER. CDR3 length: 16 amino acids. Trimming took off 0 bases at V and 0 bases at J, with 8 bases between the two ends. CDR3 sequence: CASSQDAIANTGELFF. The CDR3 nucleotides read TGCGCCAGCAGCCAAGATGCAATCGCGAACACCGGGGAGCTGTTTTTT.